Given below is one T cell receptor beta chain in context. This specimen comes from a study of technical replicates of blood from a handful of donors. Assay: immunoSEQ multiplex PCR; the TCRdb copy retains only in-frame clones and omits some. The sample lists about 79,000 clones; 94% were seen once. CDR1 and CDR2 from the germline V gene are SGHNT and YYREEE (reference sequence). CDR3 size: 15 residues. V shed 3 bases, J shed 5 bases, and the junction held 7 bases outside the gene matches. This sequence was found in a human donor in good health. Sequencing input: T cells isolated from PBMCs. This chain links TRBV5-4 with TRBJ2-5, with 10 positions matching TRBD1. The CDR3 sequence: CASSWRQGAGETQYF. For the CDR3, the DNA is TGTGCCAGCAGCTGGCGACAGGGGGCTGGGGAGACCCAGTACTTC.